Shown below are 24 T cell receptor beta chains from a single sample sequenced in a study of post-analysis software for immune sequencing data. The TCR beta cDNA libraries contained unique molecular identifiers. TCRdb independently ran MiXCR on the PCR reads; one entry per CDR3 protein. The sample contains 400,000 to 500,000 distinct CDR3 sequences, approximately 37% of which appear only once. What these receptors recognize is not known. Whole-study results and caveats: When patients were compared with controls, 4 or 5 TRBV segments were more frequent, TRBV5-6, TRBV5-1 and TRBV20-1 among them.

The source material was blood. The source is a girl aged 2 to 9 with multiple sclerosis.

The V call is TRBV28, the J call TRBJ2-7; 7 bases fit TRBD1. With 7 bases clipped from V and 2 bases from J, the junction kept 2 bases outside the gene matches. Germline V CDR1 and CDR2: MDHEN, SYDVKM. The CDR3 sequence is 12 residues long. Written as DNA, the CDR3 is TGTGCCAGCAAGACAGGGACCTACGAGCAGTACTTC. Protein product: CASKTGTYEQYF.

The rearrangement joins TRBV29-1 to TRBJ2-3, with a possible D match to TRBD2 (6 bases). Deletions cut 3 bases from V and 6 bases from J, with 10 bases between. CDR3 length equals 12 residues. In germline, CDR1 is SQVTM, CDR2 ANQGSEA. The CDR3 protein is CSVEEGLDTQYF. CDR3 sequence (DNA): TGCAGCGTTGAGGAGGGGTTGGATACGCAGTATTTT.

Of note for this clonotype: This may be a read error, as it is one base from a much larger clone. The J gene is TRBJ1-6, the V gene TRBV12-3 or TRBV12-4; 9 bases are a match to TRBD1. CDR3 length: 16 residues. Here the CDR3 reads CASSYTGTGRDSPPHF. In nucleotides, the CDR3 is TGTGCCAGCAGTTATACCGGGACAGGGAGGGATTCACCCCCCCACTTT.

The chain recombines TRBV4-2 with TRBJ2-1; maybe TRBD2 (6 bases). Trimming removed 3 bases from V and 3 bases from J, with 18 bases in between. Germline V CDR1 and CDR2: LGHNA, YNFKEQ. The CDR3 totals 17 residues. DNA for the CDR3: TGTGCCAGCAGCCAGGGGACCGGGACTCAGCTCTACAATGAGCAGTTCTTC. As protein: CASSQGTGTQLYNEQFF.

This clonotype was observed at least ten times. J is TRBJ2-5 and V is TRBV5-1; 13 bases match TRBD2. V lost 1 base to trimming and J lost 2 bases; unmatched junction nucleotides: 2. The CDR3 extends over 16 amino acids. Germline CDR1 is SGHRS and CDR2 is YFSETQ. Here the CDR3 reads CASSLRLAGGQETQYF. As DNA, the CDR3 is TGCGCCAGCAGCTTGCGACTAGCGGGGGGTCAAGAGACCCAGTACTTC.

This chain links TRBV5-1 with TRBJ2-1; D unresolved. V was pared by 4 bases and J by 3 bases, with 20 bases between. Germline V gene sequence: CDR1 SGHRS, CDR2 YFSETQ. This CDR3 is 17 amino acids long. The chain's CDR3 is CASSPDRPPSYYNEQFF. The CDR3 DNA reads as TGCGCCAGCAGCCCGGACCGTCCTCCATCCTACTACAATGAGCAGTTCTTC.

This clonotype showed up many times. The chain joins TRBV6-5 to TRBJ1-2; tentatively, D is TRBD1 (5 bases). The V end was cut by 0 bases, the J end by 3 bases, with 8 bases between. Germline V gene data show CDR1 as MNHEY and CDR2 as SVGAGI. The CDR3 contains 14 residues. Here the CDR3 reads CASSYSTVDYGYTF. DNA for the CDR3: TGTGCCAGCAGTTACTCGACAGTCGACTATGGCTACACCTTC.

V usage is TRBV7-8 and J usage is TRBJ2-3; a possible D gene is TRBD2 (6 bases). V lost 1 base and J lost 0, with 14 bases in between. The CDR3 spans 17 residues. Per germline, CDR1 SGHVS and CDR2 FQNEAQ. The chain's CDR3 is CASSLDLASPSTDTQYF. CDR3 nucleotides: TGTGCCAGCAGCTTAGATCTAGCGTCCCCTAGCACAGATACGCAGTATTTT.

This clonotype was observed a handful of times. The chain has TRBV5-1 and TRBJ2-5, with no clear D. This CDR3 has 15 amino acids. The V gene lost 0 bases and the J gene lost 4 bases, with 13 bases spanning the gap. Germline lookup yields CDR1 SGHRS and CDR2 YFSETQ. CDR3 DNA sequence: TGCGCCAGCAGCTTGGTTTGGGGTGGCGGAGAGACCCAGTACTTC. It encodes CASSLVWGGGETQYF.

This clonotype came up a few times. The V and J genes are TRBV7-2 and TRBJ2-3, with TRBD1 matching over 9 bases. This CDR3 has 16 residues. Unmatched junction bases numbered 3, after V lost 1 base and J lost 1 base. CDR1 and CDR2 (germline): SGHTA, FQGNSA. CDR3 DNA sequence: TGTGCCAGCAGCTTAGTAGACAGGGGGGGCACAGATACGCAGTATTTT. It translates to CASSLVDRGGTDTQYF.

This clonotype was counted a few times. The chain is built from TRBV5-1 and TRBJ2-7, with a tentative D call TRBD2 (5 bases). Germline CDR1 is SGHRS and CDR2 is YFSETQ. The V gene lost 3 bases and the J gene lost 3 bases, with 13 bases spanning the gap. This CDR3 region has 14 residues. The CDR3 region is CASSSLIGDYEQYF. The CDR3 bases are TGCGCCAGCAGCTCCCTAATCGGGGACTACGAGCAGTACTTC.

This sequence joins TRBV28 and TRBJ2-1; 9 nucleotides align to TRBD2. The CDR3 spans 13 residues. CDR1 and CDR2 from the germline V gene are MDHEN and SYDVKM. The CDR3 sequence: CATSGQPYNEQFF. The CDR3 nucleotides are TGTGCTACTAGCGGGCAACCCTACAATGAGCAGTTCTTC.

This clonotype was seen a few times. The chain recombines TRBV28 with TRBJ2-7; TRBD1 is a possible D gene (5 bases). Germline loops: CDR1 MDHEN, CDR2 SYDVKM. V dropped 4 bases and J dropped 3 bases, with 16 bases sitting between them. The CDR3 has 15 amino acids. The CDR3 region has the DNA TGTGCCAGCAGTTCGACAGCTCCTATTAACTACGAGCAGTACTTC. It codes for CASSSTAPINYEQYF.

In this sample, this clonotype turned up a few times. V gene TRBV12-3 or TRBV12-4 combines with J gene TRBJ1-2; no firm D call. Trimming cost V 7 bases and J 5 bases, with 17 bases left between them. This CDR3 has 14 amino acids. Written as DNA, the CDR3 is TGTGCCAGCACCCGCGGCGAACCAGGTTATGGCTACACCTTC. Protein sequence: CASTRGEPGYGYTF.

This clonotype has just one count. The V gene is TRBV12-3 or TRBV12-4, the J gene TRBJ1-1; 8 bases map to TRBD1. Losses at the gene ends were 2 bases for V and 10 bases for J; bases not matched to a gene: 6. The CDR3 has 13 amino acids. CDR3 region: CASSLPDRGAAFF. CDR3 in DNA: TGTGCCAGCAGTTTACCAGACAGGGGAGCAGCTTTCTTT.

The chain uses TRBV5-5 and TRBJ2-3; D remains ambiguous. Trimming cost V 3 bases and J 6 bases, with 8 bases left between them. The CDR3 totals 12 residues. The germline gives CDR1 SGHKS, CDR2 YYEKEE (reference sequence). The CDR3 nucleotides are TGTGCCAGCAGCTGGCGCGTCGATACGCAGTATTTT. Translated: CASSWRVDTQYF.

V and J are TRBV7-3 and TRBJ2-1; 7 positions agree with TRBD1. Germline V gene sequence: CDR1 SGHTA, CDR2 FQGTGA. The CDR3 covers 15 residues. Losses at the gene ends were 1 base for V and 2 bases for J; bases not matched to a gene: 2. The CDR3 region has the DNA TGTGCCAGCAGCTTAATTGGGACAGCCTACAATGAGCAGTTCTTC. As protein: CASSLIGTAYNEQFF.

The chain joins TRBV29-1 to TRBJ2-5; 9 nucleotides match TRBD2. This CDR3 has 16 amino acids. Trimming removed 1 base from V and 11 bases from J; junction bases left unmatched: 17. The germline gives CDR1 SQVTM, CDR2 ANQGSEA. In DNA, the CDR3 is TGCAGCGTTGAAGGGGTAGCGGGAGAGGTGAACAATGAGCAGTACTTC. It specifies CSVEGVAGEVNNEQYF.

This clonotype has a handful of counts. The rearrangement joins TRBV20-1 to TRBJ2-5, with 7 bases that match TRBD1. Losses at the gene ends were 6 bases for V and 11 bases for J; bases not matched to a gene: 15. CDR1 is DFQATT, CDR2 SNEGSKA, per germline (reference sequence). CDR3 length equals 13 residues. The CDR3 is CSAPSDRLYEQYF. The CDR3 DNA reads TGCAGTGCCCCCTCGGACAGGCTATATGAGCAGTACTTC.

V and J are TRBV4-1 and TRBJ2-1, with 7 bases identical to TRBD2. V shed 6 bases and J 5 bases; nucleotides not matched to a gene: 13. Germline CDR1 and CDR2: MGHRA and YSYEKL. The CDR3 runs 16 residues. The CDR3 DNA reads as TGCGCCAGCAGAGTAAGGGAGGGGAGGGTCCACAATGAGCAGTTCTTC. This translates into CASRVREGRVHNEQFF.

The CDR3 reads CASSLRPGGLYQETQYF. CDR3 DNA sequence: TGTGCCAGCAGTTTAAGGCCAGGGGGCCTTTACCAAGAGACCCAGTACTTC. The rearrangement uses TRBV12-3 or TRBV12-4 and TRBJ2-5; 8 nucleotides align to TRBD1. This CDR3 region has 17 residues. V shed 2 bases and J 0 bases; nucleotides not matched to a gene: 8.

The CDR3, as DNA: TGCGCCAGCAGCCCGGGAGGGTTCAACGAGCAGTACTTC. Its translation is CASSPGGFNEQYF. The chain joins TRBV5-1 to TRBJ2-7; 8 nucleotides match TRBD2. Germline V lookup: CDR1 SGHRS, CDR2 YFSETQ. Trimming removed 4 bases from V and 5 bases from J; junction bases left unmatched: 5. The length of the CDR3 is 13 residues.

The chain has TRBV15 and TRBJ1-6, with 8 bases identical to TRBD1. Trimming took 4 bases from V and 4 from J; bases not matched to a gene: 3. This CDR3 spans 15 amino acids. The germline gives CDR1 LNHNV, CDR2 YYDKDF (reference sequence). CDR3 nucleotide sequence: TGTGCCACCAGCATCAGACAGGGGTATAATTCACCCCTCCACTTT. Its translation: CATSIRQGYNSPLHF.

J is TRBJ2-1 and V is TRBV6-2 or TRBV6-3, with D perhaps matching TRBD1 (6 bases). Germline V gives CDR1 MNHEY, CDR2 SVGEGT. Between the trimmed V and J ends, which lost 2 bases and 0 bases, there was a span of 8 bases. The CDR3 loop spans 15 amino acids. CDR3 nucleotides: TGTGCCAGCAGTTACGGGGACACCTCCTACAATGAGCAGTTCTTC. Amino acids: CASSYGDTSYNEQFF.